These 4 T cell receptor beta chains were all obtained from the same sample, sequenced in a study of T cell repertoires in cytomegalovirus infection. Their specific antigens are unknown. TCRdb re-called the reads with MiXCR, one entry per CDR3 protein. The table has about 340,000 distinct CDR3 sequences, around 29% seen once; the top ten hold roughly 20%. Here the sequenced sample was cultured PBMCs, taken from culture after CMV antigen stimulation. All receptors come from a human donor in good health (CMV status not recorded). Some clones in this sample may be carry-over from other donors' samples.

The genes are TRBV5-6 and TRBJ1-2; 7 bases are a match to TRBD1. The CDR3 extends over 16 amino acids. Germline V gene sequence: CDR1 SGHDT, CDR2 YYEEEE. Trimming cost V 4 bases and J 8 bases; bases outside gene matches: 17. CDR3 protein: CASSNRQGNALGGYTF. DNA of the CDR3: TGTGCCAGCAGCAACAGACAGGGAAATGCGCTGGGCGGCTACACCTTC. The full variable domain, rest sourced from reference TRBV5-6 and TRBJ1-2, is DAGVTQSPTHLIKTRGQQVTLRCSPKSGHDTVSWYQQALGQGPQFIFQYYEEEERQRGNFPDRFSGHQFPNYSSELNVNALLLGDSALYLCASSNRQGNALGGYTFGSGTRLTVV.

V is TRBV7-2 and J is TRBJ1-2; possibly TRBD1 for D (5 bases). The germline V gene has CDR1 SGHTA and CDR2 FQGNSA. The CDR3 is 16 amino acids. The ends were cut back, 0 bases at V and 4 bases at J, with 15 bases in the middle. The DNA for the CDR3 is TGTGCCAGCAGCTTAGCCAACGTGGGGGGGGGCTATGGCTACACCTTC. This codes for CASSLANVGGGYGYTF.

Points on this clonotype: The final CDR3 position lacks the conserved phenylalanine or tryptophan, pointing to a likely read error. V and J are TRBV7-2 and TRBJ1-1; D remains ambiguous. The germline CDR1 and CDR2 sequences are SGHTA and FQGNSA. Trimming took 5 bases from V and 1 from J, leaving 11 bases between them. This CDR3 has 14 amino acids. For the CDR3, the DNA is TGTGCCAGCAGCCGAGCATCAGGGAACACTGAAGCTTTCTTA. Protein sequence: CASSRASGNTEAFL.

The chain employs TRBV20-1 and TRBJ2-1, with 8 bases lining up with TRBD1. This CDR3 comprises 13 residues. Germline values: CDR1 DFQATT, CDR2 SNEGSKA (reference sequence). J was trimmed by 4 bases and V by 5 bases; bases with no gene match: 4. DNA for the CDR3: TGCAGTGCTGACCGGACAGGGTACAATGAGCAGTTCTTC. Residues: CSADRTGYNEQFF.